These 24 T cell receptor beta chains came from one sample sequenced in a study of cytomegalovirus exposure and HLA in healthy donors. In the PCR, 60 Vbeta and 13 Jbeta primers were used. Measured with immunoSEQ multiplex PCR; TCRdb has only the in-frame clones, and not every one. The table has 150,000 to 200,000 clones, around 68% seen once; the top ten hold about 9.4%. Sequences were obtained from PBMCs. The source of these receptors is a man in his thirties or forties in good health and CMV-seropositive.

The rearrangement links TRBV19 to TRBJ1-5; D might be TRBD1 (5 bases). Trimming cost V 8 bases and J 3 bases, with 14 bases left between them. Germline loops: CDR1 LNHDA, CDR2 SQIVND (reference sequence). This CDR3 comprises 14 residues. The CDR3 region has the DNA TGTGCCAGTCAGGGTCGCAGCCTCAATCAGCCCCAGCATTTT. Translating gives CASQGRSLNQPQHF. Using reference TRBV19 and TRBJ1-5 for the parts outside the CDR3, the full variable domain is DGGITQSPKYLFRKEGQNVTLSCEQNLNHDAMYWYRQDPGQGLRLIYYSQIVNDFQKGDIAEGYSVSREKKESFPLTVTSAQKNPTAFYLCASQGRSLNQPQHFGDGTRLSIL.

This clone was counted only a few times. J is TRBJ1-1 and V is TRBV5-1; 7 bases agree with TRBD1. CDR1 is SGHRS and CDR2 is YFSETQ in the germline V gene. The CDR3 runs to 13 residues. With 4 bases clipped from V and 4 bases from J, the junction kept 4 bases outside the gene matches. The CDR3 DNA is TGCGCCAGCAGCCTCCGGACAGGCACTGAAGCTTTCTTT. Its translation is CASSLRTGTEAFF.

This chain connects TRBV19 to TRBJ1-5; D is uncertain. In germline, CDR1 is LNHDA, CDR2 SQIVND (reference sequence). The CDR3 length is 12 residues. V dropped 4 bases and J dropped 4 bases, with 5 bases sitting between them. The CDR3 loop is CASSSQNQPQHF. Written as DNA, the CDR3 is TGTGCCAGTAGTAGTCAGAATCAGCCCCAGCATTTT.

This chain joins TRBV5-8 and TRBJ2-7; TRBD2 might be the D (5 bases). CDR1 is SGHTS and CDR2 is YDEGEE in the germline V gene. CDR3 length: 15 residues. Deletions cut 4 bases from V and 0 bases from J, with 14 bases between. The CDR3 protein is CASSLTGRGSYEQYF. The CDR3 DNA sequence: TGTGCCAGCAGCCTAACCGGACGGGGCTCCTACGAGCAGTACTTC. The entire variable domain, with the rest obtained from reference TRBV5-8 and TRBJ2-7, is as follows: EAGVTQSPTHLIKTRGQQATLRCSPISGHTSVYWYQQALGLGLQFLLWYDEGEERNRGNFPPRFSGRQFPNYSSELNVNALELEDSALYLCASSLTGRGSYEQYFGPGTRLTVT.

The chain links TRBV5-6 to TRBJ2-1; the match to TRBD2 covers 10 bases. Germline CDR1 SGHDT, CDR2 YYEEEE. V lost 0 bases, J lost 6 bases, and 12 bases stayed unmatched. This CDR3 comprises 18 residues. The CDR3 loop reads CASSLDIGGLALGNEQFF. The DNA of the CDR3 is TGTGCCAGCAGCTTGGACATAGGGGGACTAGCGCTCGGCAATGAGCAGTTCTTC.

V usage is TRBV30 and J usage is TRBJ2-7; 11 bases fit TRBD1. Germline CDR1 GTSNPN, CDR2 SVGIG (reference sequence). The V and J ends lost 3 bases and 3 bases, in that order; junction bases with no gene match: 10. CDR3 length: 16 residues. CDR3 coding DNA: TGTGCCTGGAGCGCGAAGGGACAGGGGGACCACTACGAGCAGTACTTC. This translates into CAWSAKGQGDHYEQYF. The variable domain in full, completed from reference TRBV30 and TRBJ2-7, reads SQTIHQWPATLVQPVGSPLSLECTVEGTSNPNLYWYRQAAGRGLQLLFYSVGIGQISSEVPQNLSASRPQDRQFILSSKKLLLSDSGFYLCAWSAKGQGDHYEQYFGPGTRLTVT.

Turning to this clone: Its ends do not fully match the called genes, so a read error is possible. The genes are TRBV30 and TRBJ1-6; 7 nucleotides match TRBD1. Germline values: CDR1 GTSNPN, CDR2 SVGIG (reference sequence). The CDR3 covers 10 residues. The CDR3 sequence: CAWGDSTRVF. Here the CDR3 DNA reads TGTGCCTGGGGGGACAGCACAAGGGTCTTT.

This clone was detected only a few times. In DNA, the CDR3 is TGCGCCAGCAGCTTAACAGACACAAACACTGAAGCTTTCTTT. The encoded protein is CASSLTDTNTEAFF. The V call is TRBV5-1, the J call TRBJ1-1; no definite D call. V dropped 2 bases and J dropped 2 bases, with 10 bases sitting between them. This CDR3 comprises 14 residues. Germline CDR1 is SGHRS and CDR2 is YFSETQ. Drawing the rest from reference TRBV5-1 and TRBJ1-1, the complete variable domain is KAGVTQTPRYLIKTRGQQVTLSCSPISGHRSVSWYQQTPGQGLQFLFEYFSETQRNKGNFPGRFSGRQFSNSRSEMNVSTLELGDSALYLCASSLTDTNTEAFFGQGTRLTVV.

CDR3 nucleotides: TGCGCCAGCAGCTTGGCCCTGATTTCGGCAGATACGCAGTATTTT. It translates to CASSLALISADTQYF. This rearrangement joins TRBV5-1 to TRBJ2-3; D unresolved. Trimming stripped 0 bases from V and 4 bases from J, with 12 bases between. Germline V CDR1 and CDR2: SGHRS, YFSETQ. This CDR3 is built from 15 residues.

This clone was seen a few times. The J gene is TRBJ2-3, the V gene TRBV2; tentatively, D is TRBD1 (7 bases). The V end was cut by 8 bases, the J end by 3 bases, with 15 bases between. The CDR3 spans 14 residues. Germline V gene sequence: CDR1 SNHLY, CDR2 FYNNEI. The CDR3 nucleotides are TGTGCCAGCGGCGGAGGGGGCGCGACAGATACGCAGTATTTT. Protein product: CASGGGGATDTQYF.

This clone was seen a single time. The gene calls are TRBV11-3 and TRBJ1-2, with 10 bases matching TRBD1. V was pared by 5 bases and J by 7 bases, with 10 bases of the junction left unmatched. CDR1 SGHNT and CDR2 YENEEA come from the germline V gene. The CDR3 has 15 residues. CDR3 coding DNA: TGTGCCAGCAGCGGGCGACAGGGGGCTATCGGTGGCTACACCTTC. It specifies CASSGRQGAIGGYTF.

The rearrangement links TRBV28 to TRBJ1-2; no definite D call. V was clipped by 7 bases and J by 8 bases, with 17 bases between them. CDR1 and CDR2 from the germline V gene are MDHEN and SYDVKM. This CDR3 contains 13 residues. This CDR3 is CASISISLSGYTF. The DNA of the CDR3 is TGTGCCAGCATTAGCATCTCGTTGTCGGGCTACACCTTC.

The rearrangement uses TRBV12-2 and TRBJ2-1; TRBD1 is the table's D call, not checked against the DNA. TRBV12-2 is given as a pseudogene. CDR3 length: 17 residues. The CDR3 loop reads CASRLALGGQGHNEQFF. CDR3 nucleotide sequence: TGTGCAAGTCGCTTAGCGCTAGGGGGACAGGGCCACAATGAGCAGTTCTTC.

The chain recombines TRBV6-1 with TRBJ1-2, with 11 bases that match TRBD1. Per the germline V gene, CDR1 is MNHNS and CDR2 is SASEGT. This CDR3 spans 14 amino acids. J lost 6 bases, V lost 10 bases, and 10 bases had no gene match. The CDR3 bases are TGTGCCACCCACACGGACAGGGGGCGTAATGGCTACACCTTC. It specifies CATHTDRGRNGYTF.

Comments on this clone: The identical CDR3 is also encoded by other nucleotide sequences in the sample. This sequence joins TRBV7-2 and TRBJ1-2, with 10 bases fitting TRBD1. In germline, CDR1 is SGHTA, CDR2 FQGNSA. The CDR3 spans 15 residues. V lost 4 bases, J lost 8 bases, and 10 bases stayed unmatched. CDR3 DNA: TGTGCCAGCAGCTCAGGACAGGGGGGAGGGGACGGCTACACCTTC. Translating it yields CASSSGQGGGDGYTF.

J is TRBJ1-2 and V is TRBV5-1; tentatively, D is TRBD1 (5 bases). There are 14 residues in the CDR3. V lost 0 bases and J lost 5, with 11 bases in between. Germline lookup yields CDR1 SGHRS and CDR2 YFSETQ. The CDR3 coding sequence is TGCGCCAGCAGCTTGGATTCAGGGACTTATGGCTACACCTTC. Residues: CASSLDSGTYGYTF.

The J gene is TRBJ2-7, the V gene TRBV27; TRBD1 matches at 8 bases. Germline CDR1 reads MNHEY; CDR2 reads SMNVEV (reference sequence). The trim removed 5 bases at V and 4 bases at J, leaving 16 bases unmatched. The CDR3 has 17 residues. The CDR3 sequence is CASSQYFQTGEIYEQYF. The DNA of the CDR3 is TGTGCCAGCAGTCAATACTTCCAGACAGGGGAGATATACGAGCAGTACTTC.

This clone was seen more than once but under ten times. This chain joins TRBV27 and TRBJ2-6; D is undetermined. V dropped 6 bases and J dropped 2 bases, with 11 bases sitting between them. CDR1 and CDR2 (germline): MNHEY, SMNVEV (reference sequence). The CDR3 runs 15 residues. As DNA, the CDR3 is TGTGCCAGCAGAGCCTGGGCTCCTGGGGCCAACGTCCTGACTTTC. Protein product: CASRAWAPGANVLTF.

The CDR3 loop is CASSLWTGGVGEAFF. The CDR3 DNA sequence: TGTGCCAGCAGCCTATGGACAGGGGGCGTTGGCGAAGCTTTCTTT. The chain employs TRBV5-5 and TRBJ1-1; 11 positions match TRBD1. V trimming: 4 bases; J trimming: 8 bases; junction bases outside the gene matches: 10. CDR3 length: 15 residues. Germline loops: CDR1 SGHKS, CDR2 YYEKEE (reference sequence). Variable domain in full (rest from reference TRBV5-5 and TRBJ1-1): DAGVTQSPTHLIKTRGQQVTLRCSPISGHKSVSWYQQVLGQGPQFIFQYYEKEERGRGNFPDRFSARQFPNYSSELNVNALLLGDSALYLCASSLWTGGVGEAFFGQGTRLTVV.

This clone was recorded only once. The V gene is TRBV4-1, the J gene TRBJ1-5; TRBD1 agrees at 10 bases. Germline V gene data show CDR1 as MGHRA and CDR2 as YSYEKL. The CDR3 length is 16 residues. Trimming took 3 bases from V and 6 from J; bases not matched to a gene: 8. The CDR3 here is CASSQVRTGGFQPQHF. For the CDR3, the DNA is TGCGCCAGCAGCCAGGTGAGGACAGGGGGTTTTCAGCCCCAGCATTTT.

The chain employs TRBV19 and TRBJ1-5, with 9 positions matching TRBD1. Germline CDR1 reads LNHDA; CDR2 reads SQIVND (reference sequence). The CDR3 runs to 16 residues. V shed 6 bases, J shed 5 bases, and the junction held 11 bases outside the gene matches. In DNA form, the CDR3 reads TGTGCCAGTAGCCCCCCGGGACAGGGTTGGGATCAGCCCCAGCATTTT. Translating gives CASSPPGQGWDQPQHF.

The chain employs TRBV18 and TRBJ1-3; perhaps TRBD1 as D (5 bases). Per germline, CDR1 KGHSH and CDR2 LQKENI. The V gene lost 5 bases and the J gene lost 4 bases, with 9 bases spanning the gap. CDR3 length: 13 residues. The CDR3, as DNA: TGTGCCAGCTCAGGCAGGGTCGGAAACACCATATATTTT. Residues: CASSGRVGNTIYF.

V is TRBV28 and J is TRBJ1-2; tentative D call: TRBD1 (5 bases). CDR1 and CDR2 (germline): MDHEN, SYDVKM. The CDR3 has 13 amino acids. Trimming pared 6 bases from V and 2 bases from J, leaving 10 bases between. The CDR3 nucleotides are TGTGCCAGCAGGGTCAGGGTCAACTATGGCTACACCTTC. This encodes CASRVRVNYGYTF.

The chain is built from TRBV30 and TRBJ2-7, with D tentatively TRBD1 (6 bases). This CDR3 is built from 15 residues. The germline V gene encodes CDR1 GTSNPN and CDR2 SVGIG (reference sequence). Trimming shortened V by 1 base and J by 5 bases, and 18 bases separated the two germline ends. The CDR3 region has the DNA TGTGCCTGGAGTGAAAGGGGGTGGTCGGGAAACGAGCAGTACTTC. Translated: CAWSERGWSGNEQYF.